This T cell receptor (beta chain) derives from a study of blood T cells in healthy people across ages. The study's findings and limits: Naive CD4+ cells and diversity were both higher in long-lived donors than in aged donors.

A word on this clonotype: Its cognate antigen is unknown.

Healthy Caucasian individuals from Russia aged about 6 to 100 were enrolled as donors. Per sample, a minimum of 6 million PBMCs were isolated. A second PCR, run for roughly 7 to 12 cycles, used a sample-barcoded 5' primer plus a J-beta primer mix. TCRdb redid the calling of the 5' RACE reads with MiXCR, one entry per CDR3 protein. The table records about 1.5 million distinct CDR3 sequences, approximately 39% of them present only once. Germline-derived CDR1 and CDR2 are MGHRA and YSYEKL. Trimming pared 1 base from V and 5 bases from J, leaving 18 bases between. The CDR3 spans 16 residues. Material: blood. The genes are TRBV4-1 and TRBJ2-7, with D possibly matching TRBD1 (7 bases). The TCR was taken from a woman aged 18-29 years in good health. CDR3 loop: CASSQGGQLEGDEQYF. DNA for the CDR3: TGCGCCAGCAGCCAAGGGGGACAGTTGGAGGGTGACGAGCAGTACTTC.